The 12 T cell receptor beta chains in this list originate from one sample, sequenced in a study of sequential checkpoint blockade in melanoma. Indicated treatment: randomized to nivolumab then ipilimumab (arm A) or the reverse (arm B). Repertoires were generated with immunoSEQ multiplex PCR, while TCRdb's copy carries only in-frame clones and drops some. The sample lists 15,000 to 20,000 clones, 80% occurring once. The sample here was CD8+ T cells sorted from blood (inferred from file names), taken from a patient given nivolumab and ipilimumab in sequence. These receptors all stem from a human donor with melanoma.

This clone was found once. The rearrangement links TRBV9 to TRBJ1-1; D uncertain. The CDR3 has 16 amino acids. V gave up 1 base and J gave up 8 bases, with 21 bases separating them. CDR1 and CDR2 (germline): SGDLS, YYNGEE. CDR3 nucleotide sequence: TGTGCCAGCAGCGTAAGTGCCAACGGTGGGGAGGAGGAAGCTTTCTTT. Residues: CASSVSANGGEEEAFF.

The chain employs TRBV27 and TRBJ1-1; tentative D call: TRBD1 (5 bases). This CDR3 has 15 amino acids. CDR1 is MNHEY, CDR2 SMNVEV, per germline (reference sequence). Trimming stripped 1 base from V and 1 base from J, with 10 bases between. CDR3 in DNA: TGTGCCAGCAGTTTATTGCCAGGGTCGAACACTGAAGCTTTCTTT. It yields the protein CASSLLPGSNTEAFF.

The V gene is TRBV6-1, the J gene TRBJ2-7; 9 nucleotides line up with TRBD1. Trimming took 6 bases from V and 2 from J; bases not matched to a gene: 5. In germline, CDR1 is MNHNS, CDR2 SASEGT. This CDR3 comprises 14 residues. This CDR3 is CASSQGQGPYEQYF. As DNA, the CDR3 is TGTGCCAGCAGCCAGGGACAGGGACCCTACGAGCAGTACTTC.

The chain recombines TRBV4-1 with TRBJ1-1; D might be TRBD1 (5 bases). CDR3 size: 16 residues. Germline lookup yields CDR1 MGHRA and CDR2 YSYEKL. Deletions cut 5 bases from V and 1 base from J, with 17 bases between. CDR3 nucleotides: TGCGCCAGCAGCACCAGGAGCGGGGCATGGAACACTGAAGCTTTCTTT. As protein: CASSTRSGAWNTEAFF.

The rearrangement joins TRBV4-1 to TRBJ1-2; TRBD1 agrees at 7 bases. The CDR3 runs to 16 residues. The germline CDR1 and CDR2 sequences are MGHRA and YSYEKL. The V gene end was trimmed by 1 base and the J gene end by 4 bases; junction bases not matched to a gene: 9. CDR3 DNA sequence: TGCGCCAGCAGCCAAGGGGGAGGAGGGGGCGCCTATGGCTACACCTTC. Protein: CASSQGGGGGAYGYTF.

About this clone itself: This CDR3 is also generated by other DNA sequences in the sample. The chain combines TRBV4-1 with TRBJ1-5; 8 nucleotides line up with TRBD1. With V trimmed by 4 bases and J by 5 bases, 4 bases remained unmatched. This CDR3 is 14 amino acids long. The V gene's germline CDR1 is MGHRA and CDR2 YSYEKL. As DNA, the CDR3 is TGCGCCAGCAGCCCCGGGACAGGCTATCAGCCCCAGCATTTT. Protein product: CASSPGTGYQPQHF.

This clone has more than one count but fewer than ten. This rearrangement joins TRBV4-1 to TRBJ1-6; no firm D call. Trimming stripped 0 bases from V and 9 bases from J, with 9 bases between. The germline V gene has CDR1 MGHRA and CDR2 YSYEKL. This CDR3 contains 14 residues. CDR3 residues: CASSQDRGTSPLHF. CDR3 sequence (DNA): TGCGCCAGCAGCCAAGATCGGGGTACTTCACCCCTCCACTTT.

The genes are TRBV9 and TRBJ2-5; D is perhaps TRBD1 (6 bases). The closer fit of TRBJ2-7 to the DNA end suggests the J call may be wrong. The CDR3 is made up of 15 amino acids. Germline V gives CDR1 SGDLS, CDR2 YYNGEE. The CDR3 spells CASSVVDSNFYEQYF. In nucleotides, the CDR3 is TGTGCCAGCAGCGTAGTGGACAGCAACTTCTACGAGCAGTACTTC.

J is TRBJ1-2 and V is TRBV9, with D maybe TRBD1 (6 bases). Germline V gene lookup returns CDR1 SGDLS and CDR2 YYNGEE. The V and J ends lost 3 bases and 4 bases respectively, with 16 bases between them. CDR3 length: 15 amino acids. In DNA, the CDR3 is TGTGCCAGCAGCGCCCGGGACACCTATTTCTATGGCTACACCTTC. Translation: CASSARDTYFYGYTF.

This chain joins TRBV6-1 and TRBJ2-7; tentative D call: TRBD2 (6 bases). Germline CDR1 reads MNHNS; CDR2 reads SASEGT. The V and J ends lost 7 bases and 3 bases respectively, with 10 bases between them. This CDR3 contains 12 residues. The CDR3 reads CASKGTYYEQYF. The CDR3 DNA reads TGTGCCAGCAAGGGGACTTACTACGAGCAGTACTTC.

The chain joins TRBV27 to TRBJ2-7, with TRBD1 matching over 7 bases. The trim removed 6 bases at V and 2 bases at J, leaving 16 bases unmatched. The CDR3 length is 17 residues. Germline CDR1 reads MNHEY; CDR2 reads SMNVEV (reference sequence). The CDR3: CASSSSTTGLFTYEQYF. CDR3 bases: TGTGCCAGCAGCTCATCAACGACAGGGCTTTTTACCTACGAGCAGTACTTC.

This clone was observed a few times. V gene TRBV7-6 combines with J gene TRBJ2-7; 8 bases match TRBD2. V dropped 5 bases and J dropped 5; count of bases not matched to a gene: 8. Germline lookup yields CDR1 SGHVS and CDR2 FNYEAQ. This CDR3 comprises 14 residues. The CDR3 DNA sequence: TGTGCCAGCAGCATATCCGGGGGGGTCCACGAGCAGTACTTC. Protein: CASSISGGVHEQYF.